This T cell receptor (beta chain) came from a study of T cells in Graves' hyperthyroidism and ophthalmopathy. Broader study findings: Blood held most thyroid clonotypes expanded above 0.001 frequency.

This clonotype was recorded at least ten times. What it binds is not known. The TCR beta CDR3 regions underwent amplification using RNA transcripts as the source. A first-round RT-PCR of the TCR CDR3 used the HTBI primer set. Via MiXCR, TCRdb re-called the multiplex PCR reads, giving one row per CDR3 protein. The repertoire has some 380,000 distinct CDR3 sequences, less than 15% of them found once; the top ten carry less than 25%. Patients aged 18 to 65 with hyperthyroidism were newly diagnosed, with duration under 2 months. The CDR3 contains 14 residues. Germline V gives CDR1 MDHEN, CDR2 SYDVKM. Trimming took 4 bases from V and 4 from J, leaving 13 bases between them.

The TCR comes from a man between 25 and 39 years old with Graves' hyperthyroidism that later progressed to Graves' ophthalmopathy. The sample comprised blood. The rearrangement uses TRBV28 and TRBJ2-5; no clear D. The CDR3 DNA reads as TGTGCCAGCAGTTCCTCGGACCGCGGAGAGACCCAGTACTTC. Translated: CASSSSDRGETQYF.